The TCR beta chain described here comes from a study of CD8+CD57+ T cells in acquired aplastic anemia. Between the trimmed V and J ends, which lost 6 bases and 0 bases, there was a span of 9 bases. The CDR3 loop spans 14 amino acids. Germline V gene data show CDR1 as SNHLY and CDR2 as FYNNEI. Details on this clonotype: Its antigen remains unknown.

Regarding the study as a whole: Shared by patients and controls, 25 to 30 CD8+ CDR3s were abundant in patients. Between patients and controls, CD8+ Simpson's diversity did not vary significantly.

Template material for TCR beta VDJ and CDR3 profiling consisted of genomic DNA. Each CDR3 protein is one row after TCRdb ran MiXCR on the reads. The table shows about 190,000 distinct CDR3 sequences, with less than 70% occurring only once. The sequencing sample was made of sorted CD4+, CD8+, or CD8+CD57+ T cells (not recorded which) from PBMCs. This chain links TRBV2 with TRBJ2-1; D ambiguous. The TCR comes from a human donor in good health, serving as a control. CDR3: CASSAGVSYNEQFF. CDR3 coding DNA: TGTGCCAGCAGCGCCGGAGTCTCCTACAATGAGCAGTTCTTC.